A single sample gave rise to the 22 T cell receptor beta chains below, sequenced in a study of tumor and adjacent non-tumor tissue in lung cancer. No cell sorting was done before RNA was extracted from the tissue. A modified ARM-PCR protocol with three rounds of nested PCR amplified TCRbeta. TCRdb re-called the multiplex PCR reads through MiXCR, storing one row per CDR3 protein. The sample lists 70,000 to 90,000 distinct CDR3 sequences, under 85% occurring once. The sample consisted of lung tumor tissue. These receptors were obtained from a woman aged 45-59 years with non-small cell lung cancer.

For this clonotype: At one end the junction does not follow the germline gene, possibly because of a read error. The CDR3 is CCVFMDSYEQYF. In DNA, the CDR3 is TGCTGCGTTTTTATGGACTCCTACGAGCAGTACTTC. This chain uses TRBV29-1 with TRBJ2-7; D ambiguous. Germline assignment: CDR1 SQVTM and CDR2 ANQGSEA. The CDR3 consists of 12 residues.

This clonotype was found many times. The chain carries TRBV2 and TRBJ1-4, with D hard to call. The CDR3 totals 14 residues. V dropped 5 bases and J dropped 8 bases, with 15 bases sitting between them. Germline V gene data show CDR1 as SNHLY and CDR2 as FYNNEI. DNA for the CDR3: TGTGCCAGCAGTCCCTCTCTTATCGACGAAAAACTGTTTTTT. Residues: CASSPSLIDEKLFF.

Of note for this clonotype: The junction shows a germline mismatch at one end, possibly a read error. This CDR3 reads CASRQVVDRERDSPLHF. The CDR3 DNA reads as TGCGCCAGCCGCCAAGTAGTGGACAGGGAGCGGGATTCACCCCTCCACTTC. The chain has TRBV4-1 and TRBJ1-6, with 8 bases identical to TRBD1. This CDR3 comprises 17 residues. Per the germline V gene, CDR1 is MGHRA and CDR2 is YSYEKL.

The chain is built from TRBV28 and TRBJ2-7, with D possibly being TRBD1 or TRBD2 (5 bases each). Germline V gene lookup returns CDR1 MDHEN and CDR2 SYDVKM. V was shortened by 5 bases and J by 10 bases, with 21 bases between the two germline ends. CDR3 length equals 14 residues. CDR3 in DNA: TGTGCCAGCAGTGAGGGCTGGGGCAGATATGAACAGTACTTC. Its translation is CASSEGWGRYEQYF.

This clonotype was observed at least ten times. The rearrangement joins TRBV11-2 to TRBJ1-4, with D tentatively TRBD1 (5 bases). Germline-derived CDR1 and CDR2 are SGHAT and FQNNGV. V was clipped by 0 bases and J by 12 bases, with 11 bases between them. The length of the CDR3 is 13 residues. The CDR3: CASSLDPVGELFF. As DNA, the CDR3 is TGTGCCAGCAGCTTAGATCCCGTAGGGGAACTGTTTTTT.

Concerning this clonotype itself: No conserved phenylalanine or tryptophan is present at the end of the CDR3, so a read error is the likely explanation. The chain couples TRBV6-1 to TRBJ2-7; D ambiguous. This CDR3 spans 14 amino acids. From germline, CDR1 is MNHNS and CDR2 SASEGT. The ends were cut back, 3 bases at V and 1 base at J, with 10 bases in the middle. In DNA, the CDR3 is TGTGCCAGCAGTGAGGATGTAAGATCCTACGAGCAGTACATC. It codes for CASSEDVRSYEQYI.

The chain is built from TRBV6-1 and TRBJ2-7; D remains ambiguous. V lost 9 bases and J 4 bases, leaving 25 bases between the germline ends. CDR1 MNHNS and CDR2 SASEGT come from the germline V gene. The CDR3 runs to 16 residues. CDR3 nucleotide sequence: TGTGCCAGGAGAGAAATTCCCCGTGCCCACCCTTACGAGCAGTACTTC. Translated, it gives CARREIPRAHPYEQYF.

The chain carries TRBV20-1 and TRBJ2-1; TRBD2 matches at 10 bases. The CDR3 is 15 residues long. V gave up 5 bases and J gave up 7 bases; unmatched junction bases: 11. CDR1 is DFQATT, CDR2 SNEGSKA, per germline (reference sequence). In DNA, the CDR3 is TGCAGTGCTGACTCAGCGGGGGGGCCGTGGAATGAGCAGTTCTTC. As protein: CSADSAGGPWNEQFF.

In this sample, this clonotype turned up a few times. With a much larger clone just one base away, this may be a read error. This chain joins TRBV6-5 and TRBJ2-1, with 7 positions matching TRBD1. Germline lookup yields CDR1 MNHEY and CDR2 SVGAGI. The CDR3 has 13 amino acids. V trimming: 6 bases; J trimming: 6 bases; junction bases outside the gene matches: 5. The CDR3 region has the DNA TGTGCCAGCAGATGGGGACAGCGCAATGAGCAGTTCTTC. It specifies CASRWGQRNEQFF.

A word on this clonotype: The germline gene is not matched at one end of the junction; a read error may be the cause. The chain couples TRBV20-1 to TRBJ1-5, with D uncertain. This CDR3 has 13 amino acids. CDR1 DFQATT and CDR2 SNEGSKA come from the germline V gene (reference sequence). CDR3 in amino acids: CSARGDGNPPQHF. CDR3 nucleotide sequence: TGCAGTGCTAGAGGAGATGGCAATCCGCCCCAGCATTTT.

The chain employs TRBV4-1 and TRBJ2-2, with TRBD2 matching 10 bases. Germline values: CDR1 MGHRA, CDR2 YSYEKL. CDR3 length equals 15 residues. Trimming at V came to 4 bases and at J to 10 bases, leaving 9 bases not matched to a gene. The CDR3 DNA reads TGCGCCAGCAGCCGAGAAACTAGCGGGAAAAAGGAGCTGTTTTTT. Translation: CASSRETSGKKELFF.

To note about this clonotype: A read error may account for a junction end that differs from germline. The rearrangement joins TRBV6-1 to TRBJ1-2; no definite D call. The germline gives CDR1 MNHNS, CDR2 SASEGT. The CDR3 length is 15 residues. The DNA for the CDR3 is TGTGTCAGCAGTGAATTCGAGAACGCCTTCTATGGCTACACCTTC. Residues: CVSSEFENAFYGYTF.

This clonotype has a single count. A read error may account for a junction end that differs from germline. The chain couples TRBV6-5 to TRBJ2-1, with 7 bases that match TRBD1. The closer fit of TRBJ2-7 to the DNA end suggests the J call may be wrong. The CDR3 is 13 residues long. Germline CDR1 MNHEY, CDR2 SVGAGI. CDR3 DNA sequence: TGTGCTAGCAGATGGGGACAGTGCAATGAGCAGTACTTC. Its protein product is CASRWGQCNEQYF.

About this clonotype itself: A read error may account for a junction end that differs from germline. The rearrangement uses TRBV6-6 and TRBJ2-5; TRBD2 is a possible D gene (6 bases). Germline V gives CDR1 MNHNY, CDR2 SVGAGI (reference sequence). This CDR3 comprises 13 residues. This chain's CDR3 is CASSPTSRETHYF. DNA for the CDR3: TGTGCCAGCAGCCCTACTAGCCGAGAAACCCACTACTTC.

Comment on this clonotype: Germline and junction disagree at one end, which may indicate a read error. The chain links TRBV6-5 to TRBJ1-2; no clear D. CDR3 size: 13 residues. Germline values: CDR1 MNHEY, CDR2 SVGAGI. The CDR3 loop is CTSSYVVNYGYTF. The CDR3 DNA reads TGTACCAGCAGTTACGTGGTTAACTATGGCTACACCTTC.

As for this clonotype: This CDR3 is missing its conserved last phenylalanine or tryptophan, likely due to a read error. This chain links TRBV10-1 with TRBJ2-7; perhaps TRBD2 as D (5 bases). The V gene's germline CDR1 is WNHNN and CDR2 SYGVQD (reference sequence). Trimming stripped 9 bases from V and 5 bases from J, with 23 bases between. The CDR3 loop spans 15 amino acids. The CDR3 spells CASSDNRVRTNEQYS. The CDR3 DNA follows: TGCGCCAGTAGCGATAACCGGGTCAGGACCAACGAGCAGTACTCC.

This clonotype was recorded a few times. The rearrangement uses TRBV18 and TRBJ1-1; maybe TRBD1 (5 bases). CDR1 KGHSH and CDR2 LQKENI come from the germline V gene. Trimming removed 6 bases at V and 4 bases at J, with 9 bases between. CDR3 size: 12 residues. CDR3 DNA: TGTGCCAGCTCCCGCAGGGTCACTGAAGCTTTCTTT. Encoded protein: CASSRRVTEAFF.

The CDR3 sequence: CASTEPSGRIDTQYF. CDR3 bases: TGTGCCAGCACAGAGCCTAGCGGGAGGATAGATACGCAGTATTTT. V gene TRBV6-1 combines with J gene TRBJ2-3, with 11 bases aligning to TRBD2. V trimming: 7 bases; J trimming: 5 bases; junction bases outside the gene matches: 8. Germline CDR1 and CDR2: MNHNS and SASEGT. The CDR3 has 15 amino acids.

A few counts support this clonotype. A much larger clone sits a single nucleotide away, making a read error possible. The CDR3 coding sequence is TGTGCCACCAGTGGTCTCCTTAATAATTCACTCCTCCACTTT. Protein: CATSGLLNNSLLHF. The chain couples TRBV24-1 to TRBJ1-6, with D hard to call. This CDR3 spans 14 amino acids. CDR1 is KGHDR, CDR2 SFDVKD, per germline.

CDR3 bases: TGTGCCAGCAGTCCACCTCCGGGACAGGGAGCAAATACGCAGTATTTT. It specifies CASSPPPGQGANTQYF. The V and J genes are TRBV6-1 and TRBJ2-3, with 9 bases matching TRBD1. Germline CDR1 is MNHNS and CDR2 is SASEGT. The CDR3 is 16 residues long. V was clipped by 5 bases and J by 7 bases; unmatched bases: 13.

As to this clonotype: Since no conserved phenylalanine or tryptophan closes the CDR3, a read error is the likely cause. The limits of the CDR3 on the DNA are not certain, so only TCRdb's listed CDR3 is given. The chain is built from TRBV5-5 and TRBJ1-5. The CDR3 extends over 13 residues, inclusive of both ends. Germline lookup yields CDR1 SGHKS and CDR2 YYEKEE (reference sequence). Here the CDR3 reads CASSFQAYQPQHS.

This chain links TRBV5-1 with TRBJ2-1; the match to TRBD1 covers 9 bases. Trimming took 6 bases from V and 2 from J; bases not matched to a gene: 9. The CDR3 is 16 amino acids. CDR1 is SGHRS and CDR2 is YFSETQ in the germline V gene. Here the CDR3 reads CASTPRGQGTYNEQFF. The CDR3, as DNA: TGCGCCAGCACCCCGAGGGGACAGGGAACCTACAATGAGCAGTTCTTC.